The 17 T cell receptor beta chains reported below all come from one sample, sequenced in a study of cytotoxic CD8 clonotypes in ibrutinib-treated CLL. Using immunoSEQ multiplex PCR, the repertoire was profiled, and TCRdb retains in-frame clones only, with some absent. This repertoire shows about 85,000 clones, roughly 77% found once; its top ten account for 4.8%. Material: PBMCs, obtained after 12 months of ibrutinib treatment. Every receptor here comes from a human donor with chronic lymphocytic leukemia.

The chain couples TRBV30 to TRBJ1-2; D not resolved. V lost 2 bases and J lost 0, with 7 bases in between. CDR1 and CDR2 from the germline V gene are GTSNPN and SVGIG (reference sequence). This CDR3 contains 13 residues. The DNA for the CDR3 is TGTGCCTGGAGTCCGGGATCTAACTATGGCTACACCTTC. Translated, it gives CAWSPGSNYGYTF.

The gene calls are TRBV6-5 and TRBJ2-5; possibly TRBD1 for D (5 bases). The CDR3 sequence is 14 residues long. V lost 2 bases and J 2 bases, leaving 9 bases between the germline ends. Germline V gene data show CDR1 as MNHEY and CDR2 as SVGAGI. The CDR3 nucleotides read TGTGCCAGCAGTTACCAGGGTTGGCAAGAGACCCAGTACTTC. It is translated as CASSYQGWQETQYF.

As DNA, the CDR3 is TGTGCCAGCAGTTACGGGGTAGGGGTCACAGATACGCAGTATTTT. Translation: CASSYGVGVTDTQYF. This chain joins TRBV6-6 and TRBJ2-3, with D tentatively TRBD1 (5 bases). The CDR3 has 15 residues. Trimming took 2 bases from V and 2 from J, leaving 11 bases between them. Germline V lookup: CDR1 MNHNY, CDR2 SVGAGI (reference sequence).

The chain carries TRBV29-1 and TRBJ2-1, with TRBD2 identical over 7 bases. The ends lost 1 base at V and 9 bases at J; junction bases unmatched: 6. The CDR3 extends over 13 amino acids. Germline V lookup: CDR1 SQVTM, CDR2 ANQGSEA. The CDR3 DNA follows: TGCAGCGTTGAAGGAGACCCGGGGGGTGAGCAGTTCTTC. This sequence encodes CSVEGDPGGEQFF.

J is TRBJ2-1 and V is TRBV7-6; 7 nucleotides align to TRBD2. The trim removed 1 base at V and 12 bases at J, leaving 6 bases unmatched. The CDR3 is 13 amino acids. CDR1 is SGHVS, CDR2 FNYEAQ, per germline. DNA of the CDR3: TGTGCCAGCAGCTTAGGGGAGGGGTGGGGGCAGTTCTTC. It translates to CASSLGEGWGQFF.

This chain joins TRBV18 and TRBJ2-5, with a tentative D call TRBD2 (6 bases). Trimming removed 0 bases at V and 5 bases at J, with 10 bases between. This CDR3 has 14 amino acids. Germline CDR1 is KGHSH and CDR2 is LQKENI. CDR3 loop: CASSPPTRVETQYF. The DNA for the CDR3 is TGTGCCAGCTCACCACCGACTAGGGTGGAGACCCAGTACTTC.

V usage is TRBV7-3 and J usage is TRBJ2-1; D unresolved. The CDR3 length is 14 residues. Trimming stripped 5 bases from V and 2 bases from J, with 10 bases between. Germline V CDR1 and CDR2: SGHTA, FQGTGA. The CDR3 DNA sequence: TGTGCCAGCAGCCTCCCCGGCGCCTACAATGAGCAGTTCTTC. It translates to CASSLPGAYNEQFF.

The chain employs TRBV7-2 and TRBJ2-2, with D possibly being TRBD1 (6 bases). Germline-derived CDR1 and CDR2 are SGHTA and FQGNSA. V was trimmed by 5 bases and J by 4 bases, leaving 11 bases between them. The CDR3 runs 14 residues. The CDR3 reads CASSLDRTTGELFF. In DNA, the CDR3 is TGTGCCAGCAGCCTCGACAGGACCACCGGGGAGCTGTTTTTT.

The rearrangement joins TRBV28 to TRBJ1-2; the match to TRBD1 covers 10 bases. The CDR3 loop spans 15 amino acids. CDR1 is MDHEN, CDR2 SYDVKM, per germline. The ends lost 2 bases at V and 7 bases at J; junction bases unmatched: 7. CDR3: CASSLGGQGRGGYTF. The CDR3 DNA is TGTGCCAGCAGTTTAGGGGGACAGGGGAGGGGTGGCTACACCTTC.

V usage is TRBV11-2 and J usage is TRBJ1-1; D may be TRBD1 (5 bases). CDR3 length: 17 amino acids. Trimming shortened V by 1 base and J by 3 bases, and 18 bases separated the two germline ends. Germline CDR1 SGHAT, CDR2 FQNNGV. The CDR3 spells CASSLGDRVNGDTEAFF. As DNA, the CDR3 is TGTGCCAGCAGCTTAGGGGACCGGGTAAACGGAGACACTGAAGCTTTCTTT. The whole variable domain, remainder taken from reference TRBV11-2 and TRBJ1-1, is EAGVAQSPRYKIIEKRQSVAFWCNPISGHATLYWYQQILGQGPKLLIQFQNNGVVDDSQLPKDRFSAERLKGVDSTLKIQPAKLEDSAVYLCASSLGDRVNGDTEAFFGQGTRLTVV.

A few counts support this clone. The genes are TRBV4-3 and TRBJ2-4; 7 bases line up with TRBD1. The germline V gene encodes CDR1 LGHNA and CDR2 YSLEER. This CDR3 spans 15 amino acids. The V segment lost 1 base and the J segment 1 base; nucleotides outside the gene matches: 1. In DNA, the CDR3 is TGCGCCAGCAGCCAAGCGGGACAGGCCAAAAACATTCAGTACTTC. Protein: CASSQAGQAKNIQYF.

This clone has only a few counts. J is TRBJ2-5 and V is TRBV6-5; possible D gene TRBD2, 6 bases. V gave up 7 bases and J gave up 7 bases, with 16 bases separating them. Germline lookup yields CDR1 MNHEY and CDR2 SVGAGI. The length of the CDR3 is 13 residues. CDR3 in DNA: TGTGCCAGCATCCGGAGAGCCGGGGGGACCCAGTACTTC. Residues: CASIRRAGGTQYF.

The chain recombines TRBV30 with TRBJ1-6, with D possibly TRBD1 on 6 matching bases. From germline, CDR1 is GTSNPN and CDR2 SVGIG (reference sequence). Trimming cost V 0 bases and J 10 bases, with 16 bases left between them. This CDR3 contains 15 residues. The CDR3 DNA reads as TGTGCCTGGAGTGTGCGGGTACAGGGAGGATCACCCCTCCACTTT. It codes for CAWSVRVQGGSPLHF.

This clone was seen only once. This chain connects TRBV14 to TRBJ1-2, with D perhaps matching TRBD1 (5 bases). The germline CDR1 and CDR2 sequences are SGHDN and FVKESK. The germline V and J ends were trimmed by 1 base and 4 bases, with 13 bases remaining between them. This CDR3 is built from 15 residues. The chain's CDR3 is CASSQGSRAAYGYTF. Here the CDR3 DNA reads TGTGCCAGCAGCCAAGGAAGCAGGGCGGCCTATGGCTACACCTTC.

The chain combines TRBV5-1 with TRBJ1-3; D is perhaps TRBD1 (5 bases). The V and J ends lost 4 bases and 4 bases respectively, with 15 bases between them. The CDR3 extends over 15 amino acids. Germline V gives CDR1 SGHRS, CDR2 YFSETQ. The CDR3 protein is CASSAVGDGGNTIYF. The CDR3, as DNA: TGCGCCAGCAGCGCGGTCGGGGACGGCGGAAACACCATATATTTT.

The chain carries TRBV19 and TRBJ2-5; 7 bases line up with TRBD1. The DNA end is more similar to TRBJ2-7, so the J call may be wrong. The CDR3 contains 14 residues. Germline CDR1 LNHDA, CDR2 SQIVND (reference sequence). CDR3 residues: CASSATGPTYEQYF. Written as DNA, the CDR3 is TGTGCCAGTAGTGCGACAGGGCCCACCTACGAGCAGTACTTC.

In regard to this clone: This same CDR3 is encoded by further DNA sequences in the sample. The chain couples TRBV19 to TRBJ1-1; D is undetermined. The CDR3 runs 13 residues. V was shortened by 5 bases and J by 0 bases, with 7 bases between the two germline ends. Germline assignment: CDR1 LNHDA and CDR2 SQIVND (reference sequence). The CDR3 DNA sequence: TGTGCCAGTAGTCGGGCCTTGAACACTGAAGCTTTCTTT. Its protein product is CASSRALNTEAFF.